This T cell receptor (beta chain) is from a study of T cell responses to AZD1222 COVID-19 vaccine. Profiling relied on immunoSEQ multiplex PCR, and the TCRdb table lists in-frame clones only, not all of them. The sample includes about 150,000 clones, 90% of them seen just once. This TCR was recovered from an adult in good health. Here the sequenced sample was peripheral blood, taken on day 0 of AZD1222 vaccination.

The CDR3 loop is CASSVEGGLSTDTQYF. CDR3 nucleotides: TGTGCCAGCAGCGTAGAAGGGGGGCTTTCCACAGATACGCAGTATTTT. V gene TRBV9 combines with J gene TRBJ2-3, with D perhaps assigned TRBD1 or TRBD2 (6 bases each). Trimming cost V 0 bases and J 2 bases, with 13 bases left between them. The CDR3 consists of 16 residues. CDR1 SGDLS and CDR2 YYNGEE come from the germline V gene.